Reported below is one T cell receptor (beta chain). Its cognate antigen is unknown. Each sample's TCRB immunosequencing used roughly 500 nanograms of biopsy DNA. Method: immunoSEQ multiplex PCR; TCRdb's copy keeps in-frame clones and lacks some. The sample yields around 14,000 clones, 75% to 85% seen once. The data originate from a study of T cell repertoires in ileal Crohn's disease. About the study: Surgery for a complication: stricturing in roughly 60%, penetrating in about 39%.

The CDR3 spans 15 residues. V lost 0 bases and J 1 base, leaving 8 bases between the germline ends. Germline CDR1 and CDR2: SGHRS and YFSETQ. Notes on the study in general: Compared with CD4 T cells, sorted CD8 cells carried more expanded clones. Clonality above 26.8% at surgery always came with endoscopic recurrence.

This rearrangement joins TRBV5-1 to TRBJ1-3; D remains ambiguous. Sequencing input: ileal tissue. The source of this sequence is an adult with Crohn's disease. This CDR3 is CASSLAAGSGNTIYF. The CDR3 DNA sequence: TGCGCCAGCAGCTTGGCCGCGGGGTCTGGAAACACCATATATTTT.